The clone carrying this T cell receptor (beta chain) has a handful of counts. The antigen remains undetermined. The data derive from a study of beta chain features in type 1 diabetes. Turning to the study itself: Over all samples combined, some 99,000,000 sorted cells were examined.

J lost 5 bases, V lost 4 bases, and 9 bases had no gene match. Germline loops: CDR1 SQVTM, CDR2 ANQGSEA. This CDR3 is 14 amino acids long. The isolated RNA, all of it, was reverse transcribed, so expressed TCRB transcripts were what got sequenced. Here immunoSEQ multiplex PCR was the method, and the copy in TCRdb shows in-frame clones only, minus some. The repertoire holds roughly 260,000 clones, around 9.9% seen once, with 0.017% in the top ten. Averaging approximately 0.11 L, one heparinised blood draw was given by each donor. Purity exceeding 95% was reached by all sorted populations. General observations from the study: When Type 1 diabetes patients were examined, their TCRB CDR3s proved moderately but significantly shorter in all four CD4+ subsets. Researchers reported that naive, central memory and Treg TCRB repertoires appeared more similar in patients than in healthy donors.

Sequenced input: naive CD4+ T cells from blood. This receptor was identified in a young man with type 1 diabetes. This rearrangement joins TRBV29-1 to TRBJ1-1, with TRBD1 matching over 8 bases. The CDR3: CSVVQGAPGTEAFF. CDR3 DNA sequence: TGCAGCGTTGTGCAGGGGGCGCCGGGAACTGAAGCTTTCTTT.